The clone carrying this TCR beta chain was seen more than once but under ten times. Its antigen is undetermined. The CDR3 sequence is 13 residues long. Germline V lookup: CDR1 SQVTM, CDR2 ANQGSEA. Primers used in a second PCR of about 6 to 11 cycles were a sample-barcoded 5' primer and a J-beta primer mix. MiXCR, applied by TCRdb to the 5' RACE reads, yields one record per CDR3 protein. The sample includes more than 1,000,000 distinct CDR3 sequences, roughly 24% seen only once; the top ten take less than 0.75%. These data belong to a study of blood T cells in healthy people across ages. Study-wide points: Per million T cells, TCR beta diversity dropped roughly linearly as age increased.

This sample also appeared in a second study, on T cells of mothers and their children. Per that paper: All donors were healthy and Caucasian; they were a few mothers and their six children.

The sequenced sample consisted of blood. The clonotype originates from a girl aged 2 to 10 in good health. This chain uses TRBV29-1 with TRBJ2-5; 7 bases line up with TRBD1. The J call is in doubt because the DNA end fits TRBJ2-7 better. CDR3 sequence (DNA): TGCAGCGTTGAGCAGGGGGAAGGCTACGAGCAGTACTTC. This translates into CSVEQGEGYEQYF.